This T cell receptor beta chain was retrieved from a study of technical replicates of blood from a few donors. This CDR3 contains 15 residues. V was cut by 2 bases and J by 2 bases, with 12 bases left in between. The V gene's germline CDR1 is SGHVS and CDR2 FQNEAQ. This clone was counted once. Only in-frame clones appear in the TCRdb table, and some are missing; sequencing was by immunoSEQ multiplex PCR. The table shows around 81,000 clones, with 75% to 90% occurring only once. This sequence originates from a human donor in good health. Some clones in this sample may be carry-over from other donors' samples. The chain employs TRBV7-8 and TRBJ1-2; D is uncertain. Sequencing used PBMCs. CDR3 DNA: TGTGCCAGCAGCTTAACTACGACGGCAAACTATGGCTACACCTTC. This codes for CASSLTTTANYGYTF.